These T cell receptor beta chains were read from a single sample in a study of low-dose radiotherapy and immunotherapy resistance in tumors. TCRdb analysed the reads with MiXCR anew, one entry per CDR3 protein. The sample records tens of thousands of distinct CDR3 sequences, roughly 19% being singletons. The sequenced sample was PBMCs, obtained before treatment. The receptors were gathered from a male donor with prostate cancer. The conserved cysteine and the conserved F or W are not part of the CDR3 here.

V gene: TRBV28; CDR3 length: 10; CDR3 protein: ASSSVPYGYT
V gene: TRBV6-6; CDR3 length: 14; CDR3 protein: ASSYPDGTGIDEQY
V gene: TRBV5-8; CDR3 length: 12; CDR3 protein: ASSLALNHNEQF
V gene: TRBV4-2; CDR3 length: 14; CDR3 protein: ASSQEVRGSTDTQY
V gene: TRBV4-1; CDR3 length: 13; CDR3 protein: ASSQATGRNTEAF
V gene: TRBV6-1; CDR3 length: 13; CDR3 protein: ASSRGQGGNQPQH
V gene: TRBV11-2; CDR3 length: 13; CDR3 protein: ASSHVGAPNTEAF
V gene: TRBV19; CDR3 length: 11; CDR3 protein: ASRGMENTEAF
V gene: TRBV4-1; CDR3 length: 14; CDR3 protein: ASSQPREGRQETQY
V gene: TRBV20-1; CDR3 length: 13; CDR3 protein: SALTQTSGVYEQY
V gene: TRBV2; CDR3 length: 11; CDR3 protein: ASSGRENSPLH
V gene: TRBV7-2; CDR3 length: 12; CDR3 protein: ASSPGRAGGGYT
V gene: TRBV12-3/TRBV12-4; CDR3 length: 10; CDR3 protein: ASSLSSHEQF
V gene: TRBV2; CDR3 length: 11; CDR3 protein: ASLGSGNSPLH
V gene: TRBV20-1; CDR3 length: 13; CDR3 protein: SAREASGGAYEQF
V gene: TRBV23-1; CDR3 length: 14; CDR3 protein: APAGAAGRSSYEQY
V gene: TRBV1; CDR3 length: 12; CDR3 protein: TSCLPRGGGEQY
V gene: TRBV6-5; CDR3 length: 10; CDR3 protein: ASSQGSNEQF
V gene: TRBV20-1; CDR3 length: 15; CDR3 protein: SARDWVGGSSGNTIY
V gene: TRBV10-1; CDR3 length: 12; CDR3 protein: ASRTSGGTETQY
V gene: TRBV20-1; CDR3 length: 12; CDR3 protein: SARGGPSTDTQY
V gene: TRBV12-5; CDR3 length: 13; CDR3 protein: ASGRTDRGTYEQY
V gene: TRBV12-3/TRBV12-4; CDR3 length: 11; CDR3 protein: ASSSAPRNEQF
V gene: TRBV19; CDR3 length: 12; CDR3 protein: ASSITGSQETQY
V gene: TRBV13; CDR3 length: 13; CDR3 protein: ASSNSTDSYNEQF